This section outlines one T cell receptor (beta chain) sequence together with its context. This clonotype was seen many times. Its antigen specificity is not known. Base qualities are missing; no much larger clone stands one base away. A patient counted as having stable Graves' hyperthyroidism if no progression to ophthalmopathy occurred over 18 months of follow-up. Hyperthyroidism patients were newly diagnosed, with disease duration under 2 months, and aged 18 to 65 years. The study excluded patients with uncontrolled infections, other autoimmune diseases, pregnancy or lactation. Diagnoses relied on clinical symptoms, serum thyroxine and TRAb, thyroid ultrasound and orbital computed tomography. Ficoll-Paque density gradient centrifugation was used to isolate PBMCs from under 11 ml of fresh peripheral blood. Trizol reagent was used to extract total RNA, and RNA quality was then checked on an Agilent 2100 Bioanalyzer.

The data originate from a study of T cells in Graves' hyperthyroidism and ophthalmopathy (dated by TCRdb to between 2017 and 2020). Describing the broader study: Peripheral blood was sampled at the time of initial diagnosis, prior to any treatment. TCR V-J signatures able to tell the groups apart were searched for in a discovery cohort of more than 90 patients, of whom more than 40 had Graves' ophthalmopathy and some 60 had stable Graves' hyperthyroidism. Prospective prediction of ophthalmopathy was tested in an independent validation cohort consisting of roughly 19 hyperthyroidism patients and about 17 patients who later progressed to ophthalmopathy. The 100 discovery patients were randomly split 7:3 into training and test sets. In more than 5 Graves' hyperthyroidism patients, the study also compared T-cell repertoires from thyroid tissue with T-cell repertoires from blood. After sampling, hyperthyroidism patients received methimazole starting at 30 mg daily, and ophthalmopathy patients received high-dose intravenous methylprednisolone. TCR Vbeta CDR3 sequencing of 120 to 150 peripheral blood samples (over 40 ophthalmopathy, some 75 hyperthyroidism and about 17 progressor patients) is reported in the paper.

The V and J ends are trimmed by 5 bases and 2 bases, leaving 12 bases between them. Including cysteine and phenylalanine, the CDR3 has 13 amino acids. Only the CDR3 portion is preserved as DNA: 39 bases, with reading frame beginning at the first base. The germline V gene gives CDR1 as SQVTM and CDR2 as ANQGSEA. The TCR beta CDR3 regions were amplified from RNA transcripts. For the first round of RT-PCR on the TCR CDR3, the HTBI primer set was used together with the Qiagen OneStep RT-PCR kit. A second multiplex PCR round built the libraries, followed by size selection and purification. The libraries were sequenced on an Illumina HiSeq2000 using paired-end 100 bp reads. The study's own analysis went as follows. SOAPnuke was used to process the raw data, throwing out any read that contained adapters or uncalled bases, had a mean Phred below 15, or lacked an exact constant-primer or identifier match. High-quality paired reads were merged using COPE v1.2.5, and each unique nucleotide sequence was defined as a clonotype. MiTCR v1.1 was used to align clonotypes to the IMGT TRBV, TRBD and TRBJ reference segments. The analysis included only V-J combinations with a frequency above 0.0001, which together covered roughly 99% of the repertoires. The TCS score was defined as F50 (clonal expansion) divided by E x V (chaos), with BLOSUM62-based TCRdist calculated between CDR3 peptides within each V-J. Welch's t-statistics and random forest reduced around 510 V-J features to some 14, which were used in a naive Bayes classifier (R e1071). Using fastp at Q25 and MiXCR, TCRdb reprocessed the public reads and kept productive beta chains. Rows are combined by CDR3 protein, so each entry shows the most common genes and DNA. These V and J calls derive from TCRdb rather than the authors' analysis. In this sample the table shows more than 300,000 distinct CDR3 sequences, approximately 14% of which occur a single time. The ten biggest clones cover more than 9.5% of the sample.

The full study reports these points: In validation, the model predicted progression to ophthalmopathy with 65% to 71% sensitivity and approximately 72% specificity, a median of roughly seven months before onset. Blood samples also contained most of the expanded thyroid clonotypes (frequency above 0.001), which suggests that blood repertoires may reflect thyroid immune responses. No statistical method was used to fix the sample size in advance, and group allocation was not hidden from the investigators. Ophthalmopathy was separated from stable hyperthyroidism by a 13 V-J signature model, with around 90% sensitivity and approximately 81% specificity obtained in cross-validation and 80%/75% obtained in testing.

Sequencing used blood. This sequence originates from an older woman with Graves' hyperthyroidism. Recombination joined TRBV29-1 with TRBJ1-2; a weak D assignment points to TRBD1 (5 bases agree). The CDR3 region has the sequence CSVQGGQNYGYTF. The DNA is TGCAGCGTTCAGGGTGGCCAAAACTATGGCTACACCTTC.